This TCR beta chain was identified during a study of molecular identifiers for immune sequencing clone quantification. General study findings and limits: Highly expanded clone sizes could be underestimated by identical TCR molecules sharing a barcode.

Worth noting for this clonotype: Its antigen remains unidentified.

Previously reported methods and listed TCR primers produced the bulk TCR libraries. Using its own MiXCR run on the PCR reads, TCRdb lists one record per CDR3 protein. The sample holds more than 300,000 distinct CDR3 sequences, about a fifth seen once. The CDR3 runs to 14 residues. Losses at the gene ends were 1 base for V and 1 base for J; bases not matched to a gene: 1. Germline loops: CDR1 SQVTM, CDR2 ANQGSEA. The sequenced material came from naive CD8+ T cells from blood, with Jurkat cell RNA spiked in. Subset of the sample: FACS-sorted CD8+CD4-CCR7+CD45RA+ naive T cells. This sequence originates from a human donor in good health. Some libraries in this study had Jurkat cell RNA spiked in. The rearrangement uses TRBV29-1 and TRBJ2-7, with 10 bases lining up with TRBD1. This CDR3 reads CSVEGQGASYEQYF. Written as DNA, the CDR3 is TGCAGCGTTGAAGGACAGGGGGCTTCCTACGAGCAGTACTTC.